Described below is a single TCR beta chain sequence and its context. Its antigen is not known. The ends were cut back, 5 bases at V and 9 bases at J, with 26 bases in the middle. The CDR3 runs 16 residues. CDR1 and CDR2 from the germline V gene are SGHNT and YYREEE (reference sequence). Here immunoSEQ multiplex PCR was the method, and the copy in TCRdb shows in-frame clones only, minus some. The sample shows 95,000 to 150,000 clones, about nine tenths of them seen only once. This sample was taken from a study of T cell responses to AZD1222 COVID-19 vaccine. Study overall: Second-dose intervals near 4 or 12 weeks were combined.

Whole-study findings and limits: Following two doses of AZD1222, Spike-specific TCR breadth and depth rose. It should be noted that donors were predominantly white British and more often female, and clonal diversity was possibly underestimated.

The J gene is TRBJ2-5, the V gene TRBV5-4; a weak D match, TRBD2 (5 bases). The source is an adult in good health. The input for sequencing was peripheral blood, taken on day 0 of AZD1222 vaccination. The CDR3: CASRGDSAATKRPQYF. CDR3 DNA: TGTGCCAGCAGGGGAGATAGCGCGGCTACCAAGAGACCCCAGTACTTC.